These T cell receptor beta chains were read from a single sample in a study of radiotherapy plus CTLA-4 blockade in lung cancer. Clones were sequenced by immunoSEQ multiplex PCR, and TCRdb holds only the in-frame ones, with some missing. The table shows around 82,000 clones, with about 80% occurring only once. The sample consisted of peripheral blood, taken from a patient treated with radiotherapy plus ipilimumab. Receptor source: a human donor with non-small cell lung cancer who had stable disease on radiotherapy plus ipilimumab. Each CDR3 is given with its conserved first and last residue. The D gene is left open where the match is weak. Clone sizes are given selectively: once, few, many, or a class where the clone is expanded.

v_call,j_call,d_call,clone_size,cdr3_nt,cdr3_aa
TRBV6-5,TRBJ1-1,-,-,TGTGCCAGCAGTTACTCGTTGGGGAACACTGAAGCTTTCTTT,CASSYSLGNTEAFF
TRBV6-6,TRBJ2-4,TRBD1,-,TGTGCCAGCAGGCCACGGGGGACAGGGGGCAGTGACATTCAGTACTTC,CASRPRGTGGSDIQYF
TRBV19,TRBJ2-7,TRBD2,-,TGTGCCAGTACAACAAGAGCGGGAGCGTCCTACGAGCAGTACTTC,CASTTRAGASYEQYF
TRBV11-3,TRBJ2-7,-,-,TGTGCCAGCAGCTTAGCTGGCAACTCCTACGAGCAGTACTTC,CASSLAGNSYEQYF
TRBV6-6,TRBJ1-4,-,-,TGTGCCAGCAGTTCCTATTTGAGGATGTTTTTT,CASSSYLRMFF
TRBV18,TRBJ1-5,-,-,TGTGCCAGCTCACCAGGGGTCAACGGATTACAGCCCCAGCATTTT,CASSPGVNGLQPQHF
TRBV4-1,TRBJ1-3,TRBD1,few,TGCGCCAGCAGCCACACCGGGCAGGGGGCGTCTGGAAACACCATATATTTT,CASSHTGQGASGNTIYF
TRBV7-3,TRBJ2-2,-,-,TGTGCCAGCAGCTTAGGTCCGGGTACCGGGGAGCTGTTTTTT,CASSLGPGTGELFF
TRBV5-6,TRBJ2-7,TRBD2,-,TGTGCCAGCAGCTTGAGCATCACTAGCGGAGCCTACGAGCAGTACTTC,CASSLSITSGAYEQYF
TRBV6-1,TRBJ1-5,-,-,TGTGCCAGCAGTGAAAAGGGACTCACCCACCCCCGTTCTCAGCCCCAGCATTTT,CASSEKGLTHPRSQPQHF
TRBV14,TRBJ2-3,TRBD1,-,TGTGCCAGCAGCCAAGCCCAGGGGGCAGATACGCAGTATTTT,CASSQAQGADTQYF
TRBV30,TRBJ2-5,-,-,TGTGCCTGGAGCCAACAAGAGACCCAGTACTTC,CAWSQQETQYF
TRBV30,TRBJ1-1,-,-,TGTGCCTGGAGTGCCAGTAGAGAACAAGCTTTCTTT,CAWSASREQAFF
TRBV6-1,TRBJ2-7,-,-,TGTGCCAGCAGTGAAGCGGCAGGGATGTACGAGCAGTACTTC,CASSEAAGMYEQYF
TRBV10-2,TRBJ2-3,-,once,TGCGCCAGCATCGCGACAGTGTCCCTCACAGATACGCAGTATTTT,CASIATVSLTDTQYF
TRBV5-4,TRBJ2-5,-,-,TGTGCCAGCACCCCGCGACGAGCGGGTACAGAGACCCAGTACTTC,CASTPRRAGTETQYF
TRBV5-1,TRBJ1-4,-,-,TGCGCCAGCAGCTTGGGAAGGATTAATGAAAAACTGTTTTTT,CASSLGRINEKLFF
TRBV7-2,TRBJ2-3,TRBD1,-,TGTGCCAGCAGCTTATCTACAGGGGCGGGAGATACGCAGTATTTT,CASSLSTGAGDTQYF
TRBV11-2,TRBJ2-4,TRBD1,-,TGTGCCAGCAGCTTACGGGACAGGGGGAGCTCCATAGCCAAAAACATTCAGTACTTC,CASSLRDRGSSIAKNIQYF
TRBV28,TRBJ2-7,-,-,TGTGCCAGCAGTTCAGCCAAGGGAATTTACGAGCAGTACTTC,CASSSAKGIYEQYF
TRBV28,TRBJ1-3,-,few,TGTGCCAGCAGTTCTGCATCCTTAAACACCATATATTTT,CASSSASLNTIYF
TRBV11-2,TRBJ1-2,-,-,TGTGCCAGCAGCTTAACAGGAAGCTATGGCTACACCTTC,CASSLTGSYGYTF
TRBV5-3,TRBJ2-3,TRBD1,once,TGTGCCAGAAGCTTGAGAAAGGGACAGGGTAACGGGCGGGGCACAGATACGCAGTATTTT,CARSLRKGQGNGRGTDTQYF
TRBV11-2,TRBJ2-6,-,once,TGTGCCAGCAGCTTAGAAGGCTCTGGGGCCAACGTCCTGACTTTC,CASSLEGSGANVLTF
TRBV5-1,TRBJ2-7,-,-,TGCGCCAGCAGAGGGTGGGAGAGCTCCTACGAGCAGTACTTC,CASRGWESSYEQYF
TRBV21-1,TRBJ1-2,-,-,TGCCCGACAGGGAACTATGGCTACACCTTC,CPTGNYGYTF
TRBV12-5,TRBJ2-5,TRBD1,-,TGTGCTAGTGGTTTCGCCGGACAGGGAAGAACCCAGTACTTC,CASGFAGQGRTQYF
TRBV5-1,TRBJ2-1,TRBD1,-,TGCGCCAGCAGGGGGGACAGGGCTTACAATGAGCAGTTCTTC,CASRGDRAYNEQFF
TRBV30,TRBJ1-1,TRBD1,-,TGTGCCTGGAGGGGGACAGGGTTGGGTGAAGCTTTCTTT,CAWRGTGLGEAFF
TRBV6-1,TRBJ2-2,TRBD1,-,TGTGCCAGCAGTGTCTCAGGGGGCAACACCGGGGAGCTGTTTTTT,CASSVSGGNTGELFF
TRBV5-1,TRBJ2-1,TRBD1,-,TGCGCCAGCAGCAAGGAGGACAGGGTTCGGTTCTTC,CASSKEDRVRFF
TRBV28,TRBJ1-2,TRBD1,-,TGTGCCAGCACTCAAACAGGGGCCCCTGGCTACACTTTC,CASTQTGAPGYTF
TRBV2,TRBJ2-2,TRBD2,-,TGTGCCAGCAGTGAAGCGGGAGGGCCTTCCGGGGAGCTGTTTTTT,CASSEAGGPSGELFF
TRBV6-6,TRBJ2-2,-,-,TGTGCCAGCAGTCGTGGGAGCTCGAACACCGGGGAGCTGTTTTTT,CASSRGSSNTGELFF
TRBV14,TRBJ2-1,TRBD1,-,TGTGCCAGCAGCCCCTGGACAGGCTACAATGAGCAGTTCTTC,CASSPWTGYNEQFF
TRBV28,TRBJ1-5,-,-,TGTGCCAGCAGTTTCCCCGAGGGGGGAGCCCAGCCCCAGCATTTT,CASSFPEGGAQPQHF
TRBV9,TRBJ1-3,-,-,TGTGCCAGCAGCGTAGAATGGGCCGCTGGAAACACCATATATTTT,CASSVEWAAGNTIYF
TRBV2,TRBJ2-7,-,-,TGTGCCAGCACCAGGGATTACGAGCAGTACTTC,CASTRDYEQYF
TRBV5-1,TRBJ2-2,-,-,TGCGCCAGCAGCTTGGGGCCGAACACCGGGGAGCTGTTTTTT,CASSLGPNTGELFF
TRBV19,TRBJ1-5,TRBD1,few,TGTGCCAGTAGGGGACAGGGACCAAGTCAGCCCCAGCATTTT,CASRGQGPSQPQHF
TRBV5-6,TRBJ2-3,TRBD2,once,TGTGCCAGCAGCCCTTATTGGACTAGCGGGAGCACAGATACGCAGTATTTT,CASSPYWTSGSTDTQYF
TRBV7-9,TRBJ1-4,-,-,TGTGCCAGCAGCTTAGGACAGCGTGAAAAACTGTTTTTT,CASSLGQREKLFF
TRBV10-2,TRBJ1-1,-,few,TGCGCCACCAAGTCTGGTTGGGGGAACACTGAAGCTTTCTTT,CATKSGWGNTEAFF
TRBV4-2,TRBJ1-2,-,-,TGTGCCAGCAGCCAAGAGCCCTATGGCTACACCTTC,CASSQEPYGYTF
TRBV6-5,TRBJ1-5,-,-,TGTGCCAGCAGTGCAGGGGTGAGCAATCAGCCCCAGCATTTT,CASSAGVSNQPQHF
TRBV7-2,TRBJ2-7,TRBD1,-,TGTGCCAGCAGCTCCTGGACAGGAACCTTAAAAACCTACGAGCAGTACTTC,CASSSWTGTLKTYEQYF
TRBV27,TRBJ2-1,-,-,TGTGCCAGCAGTTTCGGAAGCGGGACAGGAGTTCGCAATGAGCAGTTCTTC,CASSFGSGTGVRNEQFF
TRBV18,TRBJ2-1,TRBD1,-,TGTGCCAGCTCACCACTTGATTCGTCTCTGACAGGGAGTGAGCAGTTCTTC,CASSPLDSSLTGSEQFF
TRBV7-3,TRBJ2-3,-,few,TGTGCCAGCAGCTTCCGACTTAGGGATACGCAGTATTTT,CASSFRLRDTQYF
TRBV6-5,TRBJ2-3,-,-,TGTGCCAGCAATGGCGCACCCTTTAATACGCAGTATTTT,CASNGAPFNTQYF
TRBV7-2,TRBJ2-3,TRBD2,-,TGTGCCAGCAGCTTAAGCGGGGGGCCCACAGATACGCAGTATTTT,CASSLSGGPTDTQYF